The entry that follows covers one T cell receptor (beta chain) sequence. The antigen is unknown. Study processing details: Filtering differed for immunoSEQ, which gave only junction sequences without quality scores. Produced via immunoSEQ multiplex PCR; TCRdb's table is partial and in-frame only. V, J and clone size derive from that table, while D and trimming were established from the DNA sequence. Found here are 2 million to 2.5 million clones, more than 85% of them singletons; the top ten hold 0.39%. Splitting the CD4+ cells yielded a CD45RA+ naive subset and a CD45RA-negative memory subset. The record originates from a study of shared clonotypes between healthy human individuals. Germline-derived CDR1 and CDR2 are MDHEN and SYDVKM. V was clipped by 6 bases and J by 6 bases, with 21 bases between them. The CDR3 length is 15 residues. General study results and limits: Having only a few donors restricted how much genetic and exposure-history diversity was captured. Estimated richness values were generally larger in naive subsets than in memory subsets.

Specimen: naive CD4+ T cells from PBMCs. The sample's subset: CD45RA+ positively selected. The receptor's source is a man aged 18 to 29 in good health. Some clones in this sample may be carry-over from other donors' samples. The rearrangement uses TRBV28 and TRBJ2-7; either TRBD1 or TRBD2 may fit D (5 bases each). The CDR3 sequence is CASRLPGTEGSEQYF. CDR3 in DNA: TGTGCCAGCAGGCTGCCCGGGACCGAGGGAAGCGAGCAGTACTTC.